Listed below are T cell receptor beta chains from one sample, sequenced in a study of blood T cell repertoires in COVID-19. The data were produced by immunoSEQ multiplex PCR, yet TCRdb's version contains in-frame clones alone and is incomplete. The data show 300,000 to 400,000 clones, with about 88% seen just once and about 7% held by the top ten. The sequenced material came from peripheral blood. These TCRs come from a woman between 65 and 79 years old with COVID-19, enrolled during active disease. Each CDR3 is given with its conserved first and last residue. Each record gives: D gene, clone size, V gene, J gene, CDR3 protein, CDR3 DNA. D genes are given only for firm matches. Some rows have no size entry. The others give once, few or many, or a class for an expanded clone.

>-|-|TRBV6-5|TRBJ1-2
CASSYSGRANYGYTF
TGTGCCAGCAGTTACTCAGGGAGAGCTAACTATGGCTACACCTTC
>-|-|TRBV19|TRBJ1-5
CASRDWGPQHF
TGTGCCAGTAGGGACTGGGGGCCCCAGCATTTT
>-|-|TRBV3-1/TRBV3-2|TRBJ1-5
CASSQQDSNQPQHF
TGTGCCAGCAGCCAACAGGATAGCAATCAGCCCCAGCATTTT
>-|-|TRBV19|TRBJ1-5
CASSPPPGLSNQPQHF
TGTGCCAGTAGTCCCCCCCCAGGCTTGAGCAATCAGCCCCAGCATTTT
>-|-|TRBV28|TRBJ2-7
CASRVGRGLYEQYF
TGTGCCAGCAGAGTGGGCAGGGGCCTCTACGAGCAGTACTTC
>TRBD1|-|TRBV6-5|TRBJ2-7
CASSYIGTGVYEQYF
TGTGCCAGCAGTTACATAGGGACAGGAGTCTACGAGCAGTACTTC
>TRBD1|once|TRBV12-5|TRBJ1-1
CASGLILTGDTEAFF
TGTGCTAGTGGTTTGATCTTGACAGGGGACACTGAAGCTTTCTTT
>TRBD1|-|TRBV6-1|TRBJ2-7
CASSEQGAVYF
TGTGCCAGCAGTGAGCAGGGGGCTGTCTACTTC
>TRBD2|-|TRBV27|TRBJ2-3
CASSLGTSGGRGTDTQYF
TGTGCCAGCAGTCTCGGGACTAGCGGGGGCCGGGGCACAGATACGCAGTATTTT
>-|-|TRBV9|TRBJ2-7
CASSGSRGPTYEQYF
TGTGCCAGCAGCGGTAGTAGAGGGCCGACCTACGAGCAGTACTTC
>TRBD1|-|TRBV7-2|TRBJ1-2
CASSPRTGSRRSGYGYTF
TGTGCCAGCAGCCCGAGGACAGGGTCGAGGAGGTCAGGCTATGGCTACACCTTC
>-|-|TRBV10-3|TRBJ2-2
CAILTGTNTGELFF
TGTGCCATCTTAACCGGGACGAACACCGGGGAGCTGTTTTTT
>TRBD2|-|TRBV27|TRBJ2-7
CASSGPLTSGGASLYEQYF
TGTGCCAGCAGTGGTCCCCTTACTAGCGGGGGCGCCTCCCTCTACGAGCAGTACTTC
>-|-|TRBV6-5|TRBJ1-2
CASSRRTGSYGYTF
TGTGCCAGCAGTCGGAGGACTGGGAGCTATGGCTACACCTTC
>-|-|TRBV3-1/TRBV3-2|TRBJ1-2
CASSQGSRGAGYGYTF
TGTGCCAGCAGCCAAGGGAGCCGGGGGGCTGGGTATGGCTACACCTTC
>TRBD2|-|TRBV9|TRBJ2-7
CASSDGGAREQYF
TGTGCCAGCAGCGACGGGGGGGCTCGGGAGCAGTACTTC
>TRBD1|-|TRBV18|TRBJ2-1
CASSPQGQGNNEQFF
TGTGCCAGCTCACCCCAGGGACAGGGAAACAATGAGCAGTTCTTC
>-|-|TRBV11-2|TRBJ1-1
CASSLVRNTEAFF
TGTGCCAGCAGCTTAGTCAGGAACACTGAAGCTTTCTTT
>-|-|TRBV4-3|TRBJ1-1
CASSYRERDTEAFF
TGCGCCAGCAGCTACAGGGAAAGGGACACTGAAGCTTTCTTT